Listed below are T cell receptor beta chains from one sample, sequenced in a study of T-cell reconstitution after alpha-beta-depleted transplantation in children. MiXCR, run by TCRdb on the PCR reads, gives a single entry per CDR3 protein. The sample yields 100,000 or so distinct CDR3 sequences, around 22% seen once. The sequencing used PBMCs, collected before TCRalphabeta/CD19-depleted stem cell transplant. The receptors shown here come from a boy younger than 10 with acute lymphoblastic leukemia, due to receive a stem cell transplant. The CDR3 runs from the conserved cysteine through the conserved F or W. A D gene is named only where the DNA matches it firmly. The size entry is marked missing in some rows and otherwise reads once, few, many or a size class.

d_call: -; j_call: TRBJ1-2; v_call: TRBV6-2/TRBV6-3; clone_size: few; cdr3_aa: CASSYNFRPYGYTF; cdr3_nt: TGTGCCAGCAGTTATAACTTCAGGCCGTATGGCTACACCTTC
d_call: -; j_call: TRBJ2-7; v_call: TRBV28; clone_size: few; cdr3_aa: CASTTSLQRHEQYF; cdr3_nt: TGTGCCAGCACCACCTCCCTCCAGCGGCACGAGCAGTACTTC
d_call: TRBD2; j_call: TRBJ2-3; v_call: TRBV5-1; clone_size: -; cdr3_aa: CASSREAGSTDTQYF; cdr3_nt: TGCGCCAGCAGCCGGGAAGCGGGGAGCACAGATACGCAGTATTTT
d_call: -; j_call: TRBJ2-1; v_call: TRBV7-6; clone_size: once; cdr3_aa: CASSQVGVTGQFF; cdr3_nt: TGTGCCAGCAGCCAGGTTGGGGTCACCGGGCAGTTCTTC
d_call: -; j_call: TRBJ1-1; v_call: TRBV5-1; clone_size: -; cdr3_aa: CASSPRRENTEAFF; cdr3_nt: TGCGCCAGCAGCCCGCGTCGGGAGAACACTGAAGCTTTCTTT
d_call: -; j_call: TRBJ2-5; v_call: TRBV7-6; clone_size: -; cdr3_aa: CAGAKETQYF; cdr3_nt: TGTGCCGGGGCAAAAGAGACCCAGTACTTC
d_call: -; j_call: TRBJ1-2; v_call: TRBV29-1; clone_size: few; cdr3_aa: CSVEDRRYYGYTF; cdr3_nt: TGCAGCGTTGAAGACCGCAGATACTATGGCTACACCTTC
d_call: TRBD1; j_call: TRBJ2-3; v_call: TRBV7-9; clone_size: few; cdr3_aa: CASSTGTGGPTDTQYF; cdr3_nt: TGTGCCAGCAGCACCGGGACAGGGGGTCCCACAGATACGCAGTATTTT
d_call: -; j_call: TRBJ2-2; v_call: TRBV5-1; clone_size: -; cdr3_aa: CATSAANTGDLFF; cdr3_nt: TGCGCCACTTCGGCTGCCAACACCGGGGATCTGTTTTTT
d_call: -; j_call: TRBJ1-3; v_call: TRBV7-9; clone_size: -; cdr3_aa: CASSLEVVTSGNTIYF; cdr3_nt: TGTGCCAGCAGCTTAGAAGTGGTCACCTCTGGAAACACCATATATTTT
d_call: -; j_call: TRBJ2-2; v_call: TRBV5-6; clone_size: -; cdr3_aa: CASSSKGGVGELFF; cdr3_nt: TGTGCCAGCAGTTCAAAAGGGGGTGTCGGGGAGCTGTTTTTT
d_call: -; j_call: TRBJ2-1; v_call: TRBV29-1; clone_size: few; cdr3_aa: CSVRDTSEQFF; cdr3_nt: TGCAGCGTTCGAGATACCTCGGAGCAGTTCTTC
d_call: TRBD1; j_call: TRBJ2-3; v_call: TRBV29-1; clone_size: few; cdr3_aa: CSVVETGGRTDTQYF; cdr3_nt: TGCAGCGTTGTTGAGACAGGGGGTCGCACAGATACGCAGTATTTT
d_call: -; j_call: TRBJ2-7; v_call: TRBV20-1; clone_size: -; cdr3_aa: CSARRGLGSYEQYF; cdr3_nt: TGCAGTGCTAGGAGGGGACTGGGATCCTACGAGCAGTACTTC
d_call: TRBD2; j_call: TRBJ2-5; v_call: TRBV3-1; clone_size: few; cdr3_aa: CASSHIQGLAEETQYF; cdr3_nt: TGTGCCAGCAGCCATATCCAGGGACTAGCGGAAGAGACCCAGTACTTC
d_call: -; j_call: TRBJ1-5; v_call: TRBV3-1; clone_size: few; cdr3_aa: CASSQGGAGQPQHF; cdr3_nt: TGTGCCAGCAGCCAGGGAGGTGCCGGTCAGCCCCAGCATTTT
d_call: -; j_call: TRBJ2-6; v_call: TRBV3-1; clone_size: -; cdr3_aa: CASSRTLGSGANVLTF; cdr3_nt: TGTGCCTCCTCCCGCACCCTGGGCTCTGGGGCCAACGTCCTGACTTTC
d_call: -; j_call: TRBJ2-2; v_call: TRBV6-4; clone_size: -; cdr3_aa: CASSDGTNTGELFF; cdr3_nt: TGTGCCAGCAGTGACGGGACGAACACCGGGGAGCTGTTTTTT
d_call: TRBD2; j_call: TRBJ2-7; v_call: TRBV7-8; clone_size: few; cdr3_aa: CASSGFGLGGGDYDQYF; cdr3_nt: TGTGCCAGCAGCGGTTTTGGTTTAGGAGGAGGGGACTACGATCAGTACTTC
d_call: -; j_call: TRBJ2-2; v_call: TRBV12-3/TRBV12-4; clone_size: many; cdr3_aa: CASSLNTGELFF; cdr3_nt: TGTGCCAGCAGTTTGAACACCGGGGAGCTGTTTTTT
d_call: -; j_call: TRBJ1-1; v_call: TRBV20-1; clone_size: many; cdr3_aa: CSARRGDTEAFF; cdr3_nt: TGCAGTGCTAGAAGGGGGGACACTGAAGCTTTCTTT
d_call: -; j_call: TRBJ1-4; v_call: TRBV28; clone_size: -; cdr3_aa: CASSYGGPNEKLFF; cdr3_nt: TGTGCCAGCAGTTACGGGGGTCCTAATGAAAAACTGTTTTTT
d_call: -; j_call: TRBJ1-1; v_call: TRBV20-1; clone_size: few; cdr3_aa: CSVTGHANTEAFF; cdr3_nt: TGCAGTGTAACGGGGCACGCAAACACTGAAGCTTTCTTT
d_call: TRBD2; j_call: TRBJ2-7; v_call: TRBV11-1; clone_size: -; cdr3_aa: CASSLSAAGVWEQYF; cdr3_nt: TGTGCCAGCAGCTTAAGCGCAGCGGGAGTTTGGGAGCAGTACTTC
d_call: -; j_call: TRBJ2-1; v_call: TRBV5-1; clone_size: few; cdr3_aa: CASSMQRPLDEQFF; cdr3_nt: TGCGCCAGCAGCATGCAACGACCCCTCGATGAGCAGTTCTTC
d_call: -; j_call: TRBJ2-6; v_call: TRBV14; clone_size: -; cdr3_aa: CASSQDHSGANVLTF; cdr3_nt: TGTGCCAGCAGCCAAGACCATTCTGGGGCCAACGTCCTGACTTTC
d_call: -; j_call: TRBJ1-1; v_call: TRBV5-1; clone_size: many; cdr3_aa: CASSLEQVGTEAFF; cdr3_nt: TGCGCCAGCAGCTTGGAACAGGTGGGCACTGAAGCTTTCTTT
d_call: -; j_call: TRBJ2-5; v_call: TRBV18; clone_size: few; cdr3_aa: CASSPQGLKETQYF; cdr3_nt: TGTGCCAGCTCGCCCCAGGGACTGAAAGAGACCCAGTACTTC
d_call: TRBD2; j_call: TRBJ2-1; v_call: TRBV5-5; clone_size: -; cdr3_aa: CASSPGLAGGMNEQFF; cdr3_nt: TGTGCCAGCAGCCCCGGACTAGCGGGAGGGATGAATGAGCAGTTCTTC
d_call: -; j_call: TRBJ2-3; v_call: TRBV28; clone_size: few; cdr3_aa: CASRSVGISTDTQYF; cdr3_nt: TGTGCCAGCAGGTCTGTCGGGATTAGCACAGATACGCAGTATTTT
d_call: TRBD2; j_call: TRBJ2-1; v_call: TRBV6-4; clone_size: -; cdr3_aa: CASSDKTSGEQFF; cdr3_nt: TGTGCCAGCAGTGACAAGACTAGCGGAGAGCAGTTCTTC
d_call: TRBD2; j_call: TRBJ2-1; v_call: TRBV20-1; clone_size: -; cdr3_aa: CSARKASGGSSYNEQFF; cdr3_nt: TGCAGTGCTAGAAAAGCTAGCGGAGGGTCCTCCTACAATGAGCAGTTCTTC
d_call: -; j_call: TRBJ1-5; v_call: TRBV7-2; clone_size: medium-sized; cdr3_aa: CASSLRIAGANQPQHF; cdr3_nt: TGTGCCAGCAGCTTAAGGATTGCGGGGGCCAATCAGCCCCAGCATTTT
d_call: -; j_call: TRBJ2-2; v_call: TRBV7-8; clone_size: -; cdr3_aa: CASSFAGNTGELFF; cdr3_nt: TGTGCCAGCAGCTTCGCGGGAAACACCGGGGAGCTGTTTTTT
d_call: -; j_call: TRBJ2-1; v_call: TRBV12-3/TRBV12-4; clone_size: -; cdr3_aa: CASSLSADDEQFF; cdr3_nt: TGTGCCAGCAGTTTATCAGCGGATGATGAGCAGTTCTTC
d_call: -; j_call: TRBJ2-1; v_call: TRBV12-3/TRBV12-4; clone_size: -; cdr3_aa: CASNPSGSSYNEQFF; cdr3_nt: TGTGCCAGCAACCCGAGCGGATCCTCCTACAATGAGCAGTTCTTC
d_call: -; j_call: TRBJ2-7; v_call: TRBV12-3/TRBV12-4; clone_size: many; cdr3_aa: CASSLGQYYEQYF; cdr3_nt: TGTGCCAGCAGTTTAGGGCAGTACTACGAGCAGTACTTC
d_call: -; j_call: TRBJ2-2; v_call: TRBV14; clone_size: -; cdr3_aa: CASSQPRTGELFF; cdr3_nt: TGTGCCAGCAGCCAACCTCGTACCGGGGAGCTGTTTTTT
d_call: -; j_call: TRBJ2-1; v_call: TRBV7-2; clone_size: few; cdr3_aa: CASSFSSGNEQFF; cdr3_nt: TGTGCCAGCAGCTTTTCCTCTGGCAATGAGCAGTTCTTC
d_call: TRBD1; j_call: TRBJ2-6; v_call: TRBV5-1; clone_size: few; cdr3_aa: CASRPPTGDSGANVLTF; cdr3_nt: TGCGCCAGCAGACCCCCGACAGGGGACTCTGGGGCCAACGTCCTGACTTTC
d_call: TRBD2; j_call: TRBJ2-1; v_call: TRBV9; clone_size: -; cdr3_aa: CASSGGLAGVEQFF; cdr3_nt: TGTGCCAGCAGCGGAGGACTAGCGGGAGTTGAGCAGTTCTTC
d_call: -; j_call: TRBJ1-5; v_call: TRBV20-1; clone_size: -; cdr3_aa: CSARGGPRGNQPQHF; cdr3_nt: TGCAGTGCTAGGGGCGGGCCCAGAGGCAATCAGCCCCAGCATTTT
d_call: TRBD2; j_call: TRBJ2-5; v_call: TRBV9; clone_size: -; cdr3_aa: CASTALAGPGETQYF; cdr3_nt: TGTGCCAGCACTGCTCTAGCGGGGCCGGGGGAGACCCAGTACTTC
d_call: TRBD2; j_call: TRBJ2-7; v_call: TRBV7-2; clone_size: -; cdr3_aa: CASSPTSVSYEQYF; cdr3_nt: TGTGCCAGCAGCCCCACTAGCGTGTCCTACGAGCAGTACTTC
d_call: -; j_call: TRBJ2-3; v_call: TRBV7-2; clone_size: -; cdr3_aa: CASRGPFSFDTQYF; cdr3_nt: TGTGCCAGCAGGGGCCCGTTTTCGTTTGATACGCAGTATTTT
d_call: -; j_call: TRBJ2-3; v_call: TRBV28; clone_size: many; cdr3_aa: CASSPPDSVLDTDTQYF; cdr3_nt: TGTGCCAGCAGTCCCCCTGACAGTGTTCTGGACACAGATACGCAGTATTTT
d_call: -; j_call: TRBJ2-1; v_call: TRBV27; clone_size: -; cdr3_aa: CASSLGTDNNEQFF; cdr3_nt: TGTGCCAGCAGTTTGGGGACTGATAACAATGAGCAGTTCTTC
d_call: TRBD2; j_call: TRBJ2-3; v_call: TRBV18; clone_size: few; cdr3_aa: CASSPLLAELTDTQYF; cdr3_nt: TGTGCCAGCTCACCATTACTAGCGGAGCTCACAGATACGCAGTATTTT
d_call: TRBD2; j_call: TRBJ2-7; v_call: TRBV30; clone_size: few; cdr3_aa: CAWTPAILAEGLEQYF; cdr3_nt: TGTGCCTGGACCCCGGCAATACTAGCGGAGGGGCTCGAGCAGTACTTC
d_call: -; j_call: TRBJ2-1; v_call: TRBV28; clone_size: few; cdr3_aa: CATTGNEQFF; cdr3_nt: TGTGCCACCACAGGCAATGAGCAGTTCTTC
d_call: -; j_call: TRBJ2-1; v_call: TRBV27; clone_size: -; cdr3_aa: CASSRGTGSNEQFF; cdr3_nt: TGTGCCAGCAGTCGCGGGACTGGGTCCAATGAGCAGTTCTTC
d_call: TRBD2; j_call: TRBJ2-7; v_call: TRBV4-1; clone_size: few; cdr3_aa: CASSLSGRATYEQYF; cdr3_nt: TGCGCCAGCAGCCTTAGCGGGAGGGCAACCTACGAGCAGTACTTC
d_call: TRBD1; j_call: TRBJ1-4; v_call: TRBV4-1; clone_size: few; cdr3_aa: CASSQAPQGARTTNEKLFF; cdr3_nt: TGCGCCAGCAGCCAAGCCCCACAGGGGGCGCGTACAACTAATGAAAAACTGTTTTTT
d_call: -; j_call: TRBJ2-7; v_call: TRBV14; clone_size: -; cdr3_aa: CASSHYTSSYEQYF; cdr3_nt: TGTGCCAGCAGCCACTACACGAGCTCCTACGAGCAGTACTTC
d_call: -; j_call: TRBJ2-2; v_call: TRBV5-1; clone_size: -; cdr3_aa: CASSLLASGELFF; cdr3_nt: TGCGCCAGCAGCTTGCTAGCGAGCGGGGAGCTGTTTTTT
d_call: TRBD2; j_call: TRBJ2-6; v_call: TRBV5-1; clone_size: -; cdr3_aa: CASTGRAGANVLTF; cdr3_nt: TGCGCCAGCACAGGGAGGGCTGGGGCCAACGTCCTGACTTTC
d_call: TRBD1; j_call: TRBJ1-1; v_call: TRBV7-2; clone_size: few; cdr3_aa: CASSVRGGQMNTEAFF; cdr3_nt: TGTGCCAGCAGCGTACGGGGGGGACAGATGAACACTGAAGCTTTCTTT
d_call: TRBD2; j_call: TRBJ2-7; v_call: TRBV4-1; clone_size: -; cdr3_aa: CASSQEYASGVVYEQYF; cdr3_nt: TGCGCCAGCAGCCAAGAGTACGCTAGCGGAGTGGTCTACGAGCAGTACTTC